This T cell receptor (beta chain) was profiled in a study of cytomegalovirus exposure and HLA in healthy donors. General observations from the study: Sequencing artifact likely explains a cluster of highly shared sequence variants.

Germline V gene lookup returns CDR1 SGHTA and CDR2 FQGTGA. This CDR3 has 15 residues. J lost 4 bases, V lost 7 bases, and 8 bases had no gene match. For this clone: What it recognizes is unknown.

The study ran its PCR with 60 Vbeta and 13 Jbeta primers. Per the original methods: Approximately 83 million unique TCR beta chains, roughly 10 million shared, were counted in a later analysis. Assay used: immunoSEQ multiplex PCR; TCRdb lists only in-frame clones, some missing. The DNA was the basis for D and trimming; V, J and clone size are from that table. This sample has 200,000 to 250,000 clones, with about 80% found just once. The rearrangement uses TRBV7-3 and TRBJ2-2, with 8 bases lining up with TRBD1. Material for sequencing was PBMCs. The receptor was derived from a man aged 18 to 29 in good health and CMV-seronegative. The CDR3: CASTSAGGATGELFF. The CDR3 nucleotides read TGTGCCAGCACTTCGGCAGGGGGCGCCACCGGGGAGCTGTTTTTT. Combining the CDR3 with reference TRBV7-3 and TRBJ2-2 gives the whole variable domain GAGVSQTPSNKVTEKGKYVELRCDPISGHTALYWYRQSLGQGPEFLIYFQGTGAADDSGLPNDRFFAVRPEGSVSTLKIQRTERGDSAVYLCASTSAGGATGELFFGEGSRLTVL.